This T cell receptor (beta chain) was captured in a study of radiotherapy plus CTLA-4 blockade in lung cancer. Study-level results: Tumor-derived TCR clones expanded in blood after radiotherapy plus ipilimumab.

Receiving focal radiation plus CTLA-4 blockade with ipilimumab were patients who had chemo-refractory metastatic non-small-cell lung cancer. The table came from immunoSEQ multiplex PCR; TCRdb's copy has only in-frame clones and leaves some out. The sample has roughly 86,000 clones, about four fifths seen once. This CDR3 spans 17 amino acids. V was shortened by 5 bases and J by 6 bases, with 24 bases between the two germline ends. The germline CDR1 and CDR2 sequences are SGHAT and FQNNGV. In the case of this clone: Antigen specificity is unknown.

This sequence originates from a human donor with non-small cell lung cancer who had stable disease on radiotherapy plus ipilimumab. Sample: peripheral blood, taken from a patient treated with radiotherapy plus ipilimumab. The chain couples TRBV11-2 to TRBJ2-3, with D perhaps being TRBD1 or TRBD2 (5 bases each). The CDR3 DNA reads TGTGCCAGCAGCCGAACCCCCTCGGGACGAAGCGGCGATACGCAGTATTTT. This codes for CASSRTPSGRSGDTQYF.